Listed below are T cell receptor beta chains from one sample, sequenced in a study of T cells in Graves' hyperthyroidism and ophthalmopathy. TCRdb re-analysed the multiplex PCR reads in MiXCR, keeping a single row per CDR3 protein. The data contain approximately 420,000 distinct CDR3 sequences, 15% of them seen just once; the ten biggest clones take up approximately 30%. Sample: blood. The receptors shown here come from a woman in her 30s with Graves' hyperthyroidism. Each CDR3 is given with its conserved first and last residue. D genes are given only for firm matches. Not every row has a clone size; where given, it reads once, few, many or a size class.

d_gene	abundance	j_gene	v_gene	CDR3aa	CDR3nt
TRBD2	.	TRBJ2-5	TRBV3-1	CASSRWVAGEATQYF	TGTGCCAGCAGCCGTTGGGTAGCGGGAGAGGCCACCCAGTACTTC
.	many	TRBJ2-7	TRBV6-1	CASTTTTGTGLREQYF	TGTGCCAGCACCACAACCACCGGGACCGGTCTTAGGGAGCAGTACTTC
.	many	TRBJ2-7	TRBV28	CASGRRGTSSYEQYF	TGTGCCAGCGGCCGGCGCGGCACCAGCTCCTACGAGCAGTACTTC
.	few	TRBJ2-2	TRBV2	CASRTLREGPLNTGELFF	TGTGCCAGCAGGACACTCAGAGAGGGACCGCTGAACACCGGGGAGCTGTTTTTT
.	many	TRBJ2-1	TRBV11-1	CASSSTTPGTLYNEQFF	TGTGCCAGCAGTTCGACCACACCCGGGACGCTGTACAATGAGCAGTTCTTC
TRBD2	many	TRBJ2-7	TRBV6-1	CASSRVAGNEQYF	TGTGCCAGCAGTCGGGTAGCGGGAAACGAGCAGTACTTC
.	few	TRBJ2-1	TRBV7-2	CASSRGDQYNEQFF	TGTGCCAGCAGCAGGGGGGATCAGTACAATGAGCAGTTCTTC
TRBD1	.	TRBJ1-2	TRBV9	CASSVGTGDGGYTF	TGTGCCAGCAGCGTAGGGACAGGGGACGGGGGCTACACCTTC
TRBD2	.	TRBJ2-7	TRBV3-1	CASSQRGLAGSYEQYF	TGTGCCAGCAGCCAAAGGGGACTAGCGGGATCCTACGAGCAGTACTTC
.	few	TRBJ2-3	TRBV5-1	CASSLAAGVSDTQYF	TGCGCCAGCAGCTTGGCCGCAGGGGTTTCAGATACGCAGTATTTT
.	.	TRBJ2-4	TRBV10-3	CAISGELAKNIQYF	TGTGCCATCAGTGGAGAACTAGCCAAAAACATTCAGTACTTC
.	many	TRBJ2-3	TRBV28	CASSSPGTGTDTQYF	TGTGCCAGCAGTTCACCCGGGACGGGCACAGATACGCAGTATTTT
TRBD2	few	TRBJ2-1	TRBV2	CAGQTSGSVYNEQFF	TGTGCCGGTCAGACTAGCGGGTCAGTCTACAATGAGCAGTTCTTC
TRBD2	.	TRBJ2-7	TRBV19	CASSIRSTSGTYEQYF	TGTGCCAGTAGTATTAGGTCAACTAGCGGGACTTACGAGCAGTACTTC
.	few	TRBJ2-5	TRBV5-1	CASSLGQIQETQYF	TGCGCCAGCAGCTTGGGACAGATCCAAGAGACCCAGTACTTC
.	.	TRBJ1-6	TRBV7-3	CASSLYAGYNSPLHF	TGTGCCAGCAGCTTATACGCGGGATATAATTCACCCCTCCACTTT
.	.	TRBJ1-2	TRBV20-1	CSARVGTDSYGYTF	TGCAGTGCTAGAGTCGGGACCGATAGCTATGGCTACACCTTC
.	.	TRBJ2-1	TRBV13	CATQDGGNNEQFF	TGTGCCACTCAGGACGGGGGAAACAATGAGCAGTTCTTC
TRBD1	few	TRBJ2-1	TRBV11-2	CASSLPPTGYHEQFF	TGTGCCAGCAGCTTACCTCCGACAGGGTATCATGAGCAGTTCTTC
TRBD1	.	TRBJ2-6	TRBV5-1	CASSSVPGQGTDISGANVLTF	TGCGCCAGCAGCTCAGTCCCGGGACAGGGAACAGATATCTCTGGGGCCAACGTCCTGACTTTC
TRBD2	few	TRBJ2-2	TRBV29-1	CSVSGLAGPGTGELFF	TGCAGCGTTTCTGGACTAGCGGGACCTGGAACCGGGGAGCTGTTTTTT
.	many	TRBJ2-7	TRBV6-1	CASSYGGTDYYEQYF	TGTGCCAGCAGTTATGGAGGGACGGACTACTACGAGCAGTACTTC
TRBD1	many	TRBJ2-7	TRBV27	CASSSLGTGKYEQYF	TGTGCCAGCAGTTCGCTAGGGACAGGGAAGTACGAGCAGTACTTC
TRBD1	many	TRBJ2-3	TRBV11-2	CASSLDGTGLTDTQYF	TGTGCCAGCAGCTTAGATGGGACAGGTCTCACAGATACGCAGTATTTT
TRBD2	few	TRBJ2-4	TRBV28	CASSLLAGAKNIQYF	TGTGCCAGCAGTCTACTAGCGGGAGCCAAAAACATTCAGTACTTC
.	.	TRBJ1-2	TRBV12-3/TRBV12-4	CASSLGVPGRTTGGYTF	TGTGCCAGCAGTCTCGGCGTCCCGGGACGGACAACGGGGGGCTACACCTTC
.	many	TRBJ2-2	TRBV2	CASDQGIQNTGELFF	TGTGCCAGCGACCAGGGAATACAGAACACCGGGGAGCTGTTTTTT
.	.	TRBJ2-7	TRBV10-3	CAINGRDNSYEQYF	TGTGCCATCAACGGGCGGGACAACTCCTACGAGCAGTACTTC
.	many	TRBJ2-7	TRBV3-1	CASSQYRGPYEQYF	TGTGCCAGCAGCCAATATCGGGGACCCTACGAGCAGTACTTC
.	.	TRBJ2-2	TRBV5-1	CASRLGGNTGELFF	TGCGCCAGCAGGTTAGGCGGGAACACCGGGGAGCTGTTTTTT
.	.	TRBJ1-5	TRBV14	CASSLEHQPQHF	TGTGCCAGCAGCCTAGAACATCAGCCCCAGCATTTT
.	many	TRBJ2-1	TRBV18	CASSPDFRDGQFF	TGTGCCAGCTCACCAGATTTCAGGGATGGGCAGTTCTTC
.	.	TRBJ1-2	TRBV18	CASSPREHNYGYTF	TGTGCCAGCTCACCAAGGGAGCATAACTATGGCTACACCTTC
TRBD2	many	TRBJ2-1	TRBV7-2	CASSQAGGGAYNEQFF	TGTGCCAGCAGCCAAGCGGGGGGGGGGGCCTACAATGAGCAGTTCTTC
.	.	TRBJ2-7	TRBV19	CASKARSSYEQYF	TGTGCCAGTAAGGCTCGTAGCTCCTACGAGCAGTACTTC
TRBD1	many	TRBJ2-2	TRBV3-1	CASSQAATGGPGELFF	TGTGCCAGCAGCCAAGCTGCGACAGGGGGCCCCGGGGAGCTGTTTTTT
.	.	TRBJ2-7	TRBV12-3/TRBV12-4	CASRPDLGSSYEQYF	TGTGCCAGCAGGCCCGATTTAGGGAGCTCCTACGAGCAGTACTTC
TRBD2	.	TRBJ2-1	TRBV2	CASSDTPGLAGFDEQFF	TGTGCCAGCAGTGACACCCCGGGACTAGCGGGATTCGATGAGCAGTTCTTC
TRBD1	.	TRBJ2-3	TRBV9	CASSVETGVFTDTQYF	TGTGCCAGCAGCGTAGAGACAGGGGTTTTCACAGATACGCAGTATTTT
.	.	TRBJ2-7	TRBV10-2	CASRTSAGRYEQYF	TGCGCCAGCCGCACCTCCGCCGGGCGCTACGAGCAGTACTTC
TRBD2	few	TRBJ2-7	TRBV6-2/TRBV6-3	CATRPAGGLYEQYF	TGTGCCACCCGCCCAGCGGGAGGTTTATACGAGCAGTACTTC
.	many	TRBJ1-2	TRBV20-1	CSAQSGLPYGYTF	TGCAGTGCCCAATCGGGACTGCCCTATGGCTACACCTTC
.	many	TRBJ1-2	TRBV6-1	CASSNTGPYGYTF	TGTGCCAGCAGTAACACAGGGCCCTATGGCTACACCTTC
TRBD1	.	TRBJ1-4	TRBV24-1	CATRPSPAQGGDEKLFF	TGTGCCACCAGACCTAGCCCGGCACAGGGGGGCGATGAAAAACTGTTTTTT
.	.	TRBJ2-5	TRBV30	CAWRVGGGPGETQYF	TGTGCCTGGAGGGTAGGGGGAGGGCCGGGGGAGACCCAGTACTTC
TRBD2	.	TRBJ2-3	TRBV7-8	CASSLVSPGRQTDTQYF	TGTGCCAGCAGCTTAGTCTCTCCCGGGAGGCAGACAGATACGCAGTATTTT
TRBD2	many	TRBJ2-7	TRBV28	CASSYGGLAGASETYEQYF	TGTGCCAGCAGTTACGGTGGACTAGCGGGAGCCAGCGAAACCTACGAGCAGTACTTC
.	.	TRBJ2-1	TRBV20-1	CSARVWASYNEQLF	TGCAGTGCTAGAGTTTGGGCCTCCTACAATGAGCAGCTCTTC
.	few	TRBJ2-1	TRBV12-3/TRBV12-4	CASSQRARNEQFF	TGTGCCAGCAGTCAGCGTGCCCGGAATGAGCAGTTCTTC
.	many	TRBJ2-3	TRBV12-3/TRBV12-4	CASSLDTYTDTQYF	TGTGCCAGCAGCCTTGACACGTACACAGATACGCAGTATTTT
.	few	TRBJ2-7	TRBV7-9	CASSSPTWPYEQYF	TGTGCCAGCAGCTCTCCTACTTGGCCCTACGAGCAGTACTTC
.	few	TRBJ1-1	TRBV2	CASSHRNIRRSNMNTEAFF	TGTGCCAGCAGCCATCGGAACATCAGGAGGTCGAACATGAACACTGAAGCTTTCTTT
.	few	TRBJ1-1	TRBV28	CASSRGGLNTEAFF	TGTGCCAGCAGTAGGGGGGGCCTGAACACTGAAGCTTTCTTT
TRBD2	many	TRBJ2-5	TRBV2	CASTASGSWAETQYF	TGTGCCAGCACCGCTAGCGGGAGCTGGGCAGAGACCCAGTACTTC
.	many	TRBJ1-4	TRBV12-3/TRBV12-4	CASSFGGNEKLFF	TGTGCCAGCAGTTTCGGCGGGAATGAAAAACTGTTTTTT